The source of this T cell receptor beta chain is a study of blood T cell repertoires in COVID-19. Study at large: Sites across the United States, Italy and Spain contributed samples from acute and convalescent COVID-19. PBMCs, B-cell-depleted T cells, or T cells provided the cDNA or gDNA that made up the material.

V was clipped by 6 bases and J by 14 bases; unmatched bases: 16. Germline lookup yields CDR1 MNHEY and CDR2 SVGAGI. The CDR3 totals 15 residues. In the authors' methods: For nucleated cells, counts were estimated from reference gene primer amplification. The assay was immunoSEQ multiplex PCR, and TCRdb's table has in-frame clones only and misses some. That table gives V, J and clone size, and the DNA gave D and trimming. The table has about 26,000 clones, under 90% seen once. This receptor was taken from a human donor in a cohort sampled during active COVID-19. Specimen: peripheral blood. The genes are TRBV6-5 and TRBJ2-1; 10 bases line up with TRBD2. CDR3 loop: CASRLNLGLAEGEFF. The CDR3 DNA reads TGTGCCAGCAGGCTAAACCTAGGACTAGCGGAGGGGGAGTTCTTC.